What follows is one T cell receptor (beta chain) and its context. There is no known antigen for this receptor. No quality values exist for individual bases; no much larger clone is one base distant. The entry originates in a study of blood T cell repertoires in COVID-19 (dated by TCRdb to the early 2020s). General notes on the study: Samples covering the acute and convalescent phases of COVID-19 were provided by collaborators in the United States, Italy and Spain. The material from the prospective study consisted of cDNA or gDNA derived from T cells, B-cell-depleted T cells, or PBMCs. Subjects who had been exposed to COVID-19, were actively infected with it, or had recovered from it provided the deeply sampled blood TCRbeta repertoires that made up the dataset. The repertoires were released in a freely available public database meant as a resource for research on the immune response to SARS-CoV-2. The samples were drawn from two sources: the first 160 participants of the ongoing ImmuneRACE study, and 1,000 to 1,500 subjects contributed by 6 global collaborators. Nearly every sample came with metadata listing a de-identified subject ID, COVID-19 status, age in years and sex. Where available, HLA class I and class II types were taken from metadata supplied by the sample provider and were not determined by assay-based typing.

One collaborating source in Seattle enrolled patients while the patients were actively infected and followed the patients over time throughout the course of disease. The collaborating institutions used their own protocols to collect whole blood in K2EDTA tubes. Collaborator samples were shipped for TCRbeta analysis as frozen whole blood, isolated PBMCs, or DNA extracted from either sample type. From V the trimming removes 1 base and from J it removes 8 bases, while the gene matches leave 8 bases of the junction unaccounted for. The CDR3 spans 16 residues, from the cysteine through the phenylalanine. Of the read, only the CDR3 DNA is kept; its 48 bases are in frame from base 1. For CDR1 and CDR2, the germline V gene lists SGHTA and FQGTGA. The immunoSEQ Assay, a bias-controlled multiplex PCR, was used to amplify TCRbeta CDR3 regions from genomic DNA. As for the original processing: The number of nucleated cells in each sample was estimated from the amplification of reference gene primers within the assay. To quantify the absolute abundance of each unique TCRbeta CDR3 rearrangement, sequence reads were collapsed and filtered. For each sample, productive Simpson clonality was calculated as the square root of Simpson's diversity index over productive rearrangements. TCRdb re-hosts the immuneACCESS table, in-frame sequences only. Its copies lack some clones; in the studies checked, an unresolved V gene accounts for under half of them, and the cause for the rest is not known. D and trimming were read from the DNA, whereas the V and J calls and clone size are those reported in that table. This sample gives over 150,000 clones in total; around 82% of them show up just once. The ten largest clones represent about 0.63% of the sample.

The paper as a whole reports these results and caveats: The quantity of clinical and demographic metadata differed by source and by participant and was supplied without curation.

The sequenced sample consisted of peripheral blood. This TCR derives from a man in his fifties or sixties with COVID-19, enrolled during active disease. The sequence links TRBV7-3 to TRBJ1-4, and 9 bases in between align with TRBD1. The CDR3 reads CASSLKYRGREEKLFF. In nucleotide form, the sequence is TGTGCCAGCAGCTTAAAATACAGGGGGCGGGAAGAAAAACTGTTTTTT.